Listed below are T cell receptor beta chains from one sample, sequenced in a study of T-cell reconstitution after alpha-beta-depleted transplantation in children. MiXCR, applied by TCRdb to the PCR reads, yields one record per CDR3 protein. The sample includes fewer than 550,000 distinct CDR3 sequences, over 10% of them seen just once. This sample comprised PBMCs, mostly from graft donor cells, obtained 180 days after TCRalphabeta/CD19-depleted stem cell transplant. Every receptor here comes from a female patient aged 2-15 years who had a stem cell transplant for aplastic anemia, so the T cells may come from the graft donor. Both conserved end residues are part of each CDR3. Each record gives: J gene, D gene, clone size, V gene, CDR3 DNA, CDR3 protein. The D gene is left open where the match is weak. Only part of the rows carry a size: once, few, many, or a class if the clone is expanded.

J: TRBJ2-1; D: .; size: few; V: TRBV9; DNA: TGTGCCAGCAGCCCGGGCCCGAAGATCTACAATGAGCAGTTCTTC; CDR3: CASSPGPKIYNEQFF
J: TRBJ2-6; D: .; size: .; V: TRBV29-1; DNA: TGCAGCGTTGAAGGGGGTCCATTAGGGCCTGGGGCCAACGTCCTGACTTTC; CDR3: CSVEGGPLGPGANVLTF
J: TRBJ1-6; D: TRBD1; size: .; V: TRBV7-2; DNA: TGTGCCAGCAGACGGGACAGGGGTCATAATTCACCCCTCCACTTT; CDR3: CASRRDRGHNSPLHF
J: TRBJ1-1; D: TRBD1; size: few; V: TRBV7-9; DNA: TGTGCCAGCGGCGACCCCGGGACAGGGGCGACGAACACTGAAGCTTTCTTT; CDR3: CASGDPGTGATNTEAFF
J: TRBJ2-1; D: .; size: few; V: TRBV7-8; DNA: TGTGCCAGCAGCTCAAGCCGGGACGGGACCTACAATGAGCAGTTCTTC; CDR3: CASSSSRDGTYNEQFF
J: TRBJ2-3; D: TRBD2; size: .; V: TRBV4-3; DNA: TGCGCCAGCAGCCAGCTGGGACTAGCGGGCTTTTATACGCAGTATTTT; CDR3: CASSQLGLAGFYTQYF
J: TRBJ1-1; D: .; size: many; V: TRBV29-1; DNA: TGCAGCGTTGAAGTTCGTGGCAGGGTGGAGGAAGCTTTCTTT; CDR3: CSVEVRGRVEEAFF
J: TRBJ2-3; D: .; size: .; V: TRBV19; DNA: TGTGCCAGTAGTATTGAACGGAATACGCAGTATTTT; CDR3: CASSIERNTQYF
J: TRBJ2-1; D: TRBD2; size: few; V: TRBV7-2; DNA: TGTGCCAGCGAACGCGGGAGCTCCTACAATGAGCAGTTCTTC; CDR3: CASERGSSYNEQFF
J: TRBJ2-7; D: .; size: .; V: TRBV15; DNA: TGTGCCACCAGCAGTCCGGAAACCCCCGGCGAGCAGTACTTC; CDR3: CATSSPETPGEQYF
J: TRBJ2-1; D: .; size: few; V: TRBV7-2; DNA: TGTGCCAGCAGCTTAGGGGCTATCGAGCAGTTCTTC; CDR3: CASSLGAIEQFF
J: TRBJ1-2; D: .; size: .; V: TRBV7-9; DNA: TGTGCCAGCAGCTTAAACAGGGTTAGGGATGGCTACACCTTC; CDR3: CASSLNRVRDGYTF
J: TRBJ2-3; D: .; size: many; V: TRBV5-1; DNA: TGTGCCAGCAGCTCCACAGATACGCAGTATTTT; CDR3: CASSSTDTQYF
J: TRBJ1-2; D: TRBD1; size: few; V: TRBV29-1; DNA: TGCAGCGTGACAGGGGGCTATGGCTACACCTTC; CDR3: CSVTGGYGYTF
J: TRBJ2-7; D: .; size: .; V: TRBV20-1; DNA: TGCAGTGCTTCCGCACTTACCCCGGGGTACGAGCAGTACTTC; CDR3: CSASALTPGYEQYF
J: TRBJ2-1; D: TRBD2; size: few; V: TRBV29-1; DNA: TGCAGCGCCCTCACCGGACTAGTCCACAATGAGCAGTTCTTC; CDR3: CSALTGLVHNEQFF
J: TRBJ2-3; D: TRBD2; size: few; V: TRBV12-3/TRBV12-4; DNA: TGTGCCAGCAGTTCCCCAGCGGGAGGGCCTGCAGATACGCAGTATTTT; CDR3: CASSSPAGGPADTQYF
J: TRBJ2-1; D: .; size: .; V: TRBV10-3; DNA: TGTGCCATCAGTGAAAGTGGGGTGGGGCACAATGAGCAGTTCTTC; CDR3: CAISESGVGHNEQFF
J: TRBJ2-5; D: TRBD2; size: .; V: TRBV28; DNA: TGTGCCAGCAGTTTATTTAGCGGGATGGGTCAAGAGACCCAGTACTTC; CDR3: CASSLFSGMGQETQYF
J: TRBJ2-1; D: .; size: many; V: TRBV6-2/TRBV6-3; DNA: TGTGCCAGCAGTTATATAAGCGCTATCTACAATGAGCAGTTCTTC; CDR3: CASSYISAIYNEQFF
J: TRBJ2-1; D: TRBD2; size: many; V: TRBV5-1; DNA: TGCGCCAGCAGCTTGATTAGCGGGAGCTCCACTGAGCAGTTCTTC; CDR3: CASSLISGSSTEQFF
J: TRBJ2-1; D: TRBD2; size: .; V: TRBV5-1; DNA: TGCGCCAGCAGCGCCACCCCCGGGACTAGCGGGAGCCGGGGGTTCTTC; CDR3: CASSATPGTSGSRGFF
J: TRBJ2-1; D: .; size: .; V: TRBV11-3; DNA: TGTGCCAGCAGCTATTTCAAGGACGCCGAGCCATGGGGATGCTTCTTC; CDR3: CASSYFKDAEPWGCFF
J: TRBJ2-7; D: TRBD2; size: few; V: TRBV18; DNA: TGTGCCAGCTCAAGTCTGGGACTAGCTTTGCACGAGCAGTACTTC; CDR3: CASSSLGLALHEQYF
J: TRBJ1-2; D: TRBD1; size: .; V: TRBV27; DNA: TGTGCCAGCAGAGCTACAGGGGGCGCCAGCTATGGCTACACCTTC; CDR3: CASRATGGASYGYTF
J: TRBJ1-2; D: TRBD1; size: .; V: TRBV5-1; DNA: TGCGCCAGCAGCTTGGCCGGACAGGGAGTCGGCTACACCTTC; CDR3: CASSLAGQGVGYTF
J: TRBJ2-1; D: .; size: few; V: TRBV7-2; DNA: TGTGCCAGCAGCTTAGTTGTGACTACCAATGAGCAGTTCTTC; CDR3: CASSLVVTTNEQFF
J: TRBJ1-2; D: TRBD1; size: .; V: TRBV27; DNA: TGTGCCAGCAGTTTTGAGGGGGCAGGTGGCTACACCTTC; CDR3: CASSFEGAGGYTF
J: TRBJ2-5; D: .; size: few; V: TRBV5-1; DNA: TGCGCCAGCAGCTTGGCTGCGGGGAAGGGGGAGACCCAGTACTTC; CDR3: CASSLAAGKGETQYF
J: TRBJ2-7; D: .; size: few; V: TRBV4-3; DNA: TGCGCCAGCAGCCAAGTGGGGGGTAATGACGAGCAGTACTTC; CDR3: CASSQVGGNDEQYF
J: TRBJ2-5; D: TRBD2; size: few; V: TRBV28; DNA: TGTGCCAGCAGTTTAGATCGTACTAGCGGGAGGTATCAAGAGACCCAGTACTTC; CDR3: CASSLDRTSGRYQETQYF
J: TRBJ2-1; D: .; size: .; V: TRBV12-3/TRBV12-4; DNA: TGTGCCAGCAGTTCAGGGAGTTCGGACAATGAGCAGTTCTTC; CDR3: CASSSGSSDNEQFF
J: TRBJ2-5; D: .; size: few; V: TRBV7-2; DNA: TGTGCCAGCAGCTTAACGACAGGGAGGTCGGAGACCCAGTACTTC; CDR3: CASSLTTGRSETQYF
J: TRBJ1-4; D: .; size: .; V: TRBV10-3; DNA: TGTGCCATCAGTGAGGGGGCGCGACAACGGACTAATGAAAAACTGTTTTTT; CDR3: CAISEGARQRTNEKLFF
J: TRBJ2-1; D: .; size: many; V: TRBV20-1; DNA: TGCAGTGCTAAGGGCTACAATGAGCAGTTCTTC; CDR3: CSAKGYNEQFF
J: TRBJ1-6; D: TRBD1; size: few; V: TRBV7-9; DNA: TGTGCCAGCAGCTCCCGGACAGGAGGCTCCTATAATTCACCCCTCCACTTT; CDR3: CASSSRTGGSYNSPLHF
J: TRBJ2-1; D: TRBD2; size: .; V: TRBV30; DNA: TGTGCCGGGACTAGCGGGTGGAGGGATGAGCAGTTCTTC; CDR3: CAGTSGWRDEQFF
J: TRBJ2-1; D: .; size: .; V: TRBV12-3/TRBV12-4; DNA: TGTGCCAGCAGCGCAACCTCCGGACGGGACGAGCAGTTCTTC; CDR3: CASSATSGRDEQFF
J: TRBJ2-7; D: .; size: .; V: TRBV4-2; DNA: TGTGCCAGCAGCCAAGAAAGCTCTAGCGCTGCCTACGAGCAGTACTTC; CDR3: CASSQESSSAAYEQYF
J: TRBJ2-3; D: TRBD2; size: many; V: TRBV6-1; DNA: TGTGCCAGCAGCCAACTAGCGGGGATCACAGATACGCAGTATTTT; CDR3: CASSQLAGITDTQYF
J: TRBJ1-2; D: .; size: .; V: TRBV7-2; DNA: TGTGCCAGCAGCACCGACAGGCGCAGGAGTGGCTACACCTTC; CDR3: CASSTDRRRSGYTF
J: TRBJ1-1; D: .; size: few; V: TRBV19; DNA: TGTGCCAGTAATTCTGTCTGGGGCCGGGACACTGAAGCTTTCTTT; CDR3: CASNSVWGRDTEAFF
J: TRBJ2-1; D: .; size: few; V: TRBV7-9; DNA: TGTGCCAGCAGCTTAGTTCACCGGGAGCCCCACAATGAGCAGTTCTTC; CDR3: CASSLVHREPHNEQFF
J: TRBJ1-3; D: TRBD1; size: few; V: TRBV20-1; DNA: TGCAGTGCTAGACTAACAGGGGGTGGAAACACCATATATTTT; CDR3: CSARLTGGGNTIYF
J: TRBJ1-5; D: TRBD1; size: many; V: TRBV12-3/TRBV12-4; DNA: TGTGCCAGCAGTTTTAGGGGACAGGACGACCCCCAGCATTTT; CDR3: CASSFRGQDDPQHF